These 21 T cell receptor beta chains originate from one sample sequenced in a study of T cell repertoires in cytomegalovirus infection. TCRdb fed the reads into MiXCR, producing one record per CDR3 protein. The sample holds 510,000 or so distinct CDR3 sequences, about 25% seen once. The sample consisted of PBMCs. The receptors originated from a human donor in good health (CMV status not recorded). Some clones in this sample may be carry-over from other donors' samples.

The chain uses TRBV19 and TRBJ2-7, with TRBD2 identical over 14 bases. J was trimmed by 6 bases and V by 11 bases; bases with no gene match: 18. The germline CDR1 and CDR2 sequences are LNHDA and SQIVND (reference sequence). The CDR3 length is 17 residues. CDR3 loop: CAGSLPGLAGVASEQYF. CDR3 nucleotides: TGTGCCGGTTCGTTACCGGGACTAGCGGGAGTGGCCTCCGAGCAGTACTTC.

This clonotype was detected ten times or more. The CDR3 loop reads CASSLEVVGSLNYEQYF. The CDR3 DNA sequence: TGTGCCAGCAGCTTAGAGGTAGTCGGGTCTTTGAACTACGAGCAGTACTTC. The chain uses TRBV7-2 and TRBJ2-7; unclear D gene. Germline loops: CDR1 SGHTA, CDR2 FQGNSA. V lost 1 base and J lost 3, with 19 bases in between. The CDR3 runs to 17 residues.

J is TRBJ2-1 and V is TRBV4-2; tentative D call: TRBD2 (6 bases). CDR1 is LGHNA, CDR2 YNFKEQ, per germline. The ends were cut back, 1 base at V and 0 bases at J, with 13 bases in the middle. CDR3 size: 17 residues. The CDR3 sequence is CASSQGLAEISYNEQFF. The CDR3, as DNA: TGTGCCAGCAGCCAAGGTTTAGCGGAAATCTCCTACAATGAGCAGTTCTTC.

This clonotype was detected only a few times. In DNA form, the CDR3 reads TGTGCCAGCAGTACTGAAGGCGGGAGGGCCAAAAACATTCAGTACTTC. Residues: CASSTEGGRAKNIQYF. The chain employs TRBV6-2 or TRBV6-3 and TRBJ2-4; 8 nucleotides line up with TRBD2. J gave up 1 base and V 5 bases, and 7 bases lay outside the gene matches. The CDR3 has 16 amino acids. CDR1 MNHEY and CDR2 SVGEGT come from the germline V gene.

The sample holds a few counts of this clonotype. The J gene is TRBJ2-1, the V gene TRBV11-2; D may be TRBD1 (6 bases). The germline gives CDR1 SGHAT, CDR2 FQNNGV. CDR3 size: 18 residues. Between the trimmed V and J ends, which lost 3 bases and 5 bases, there was a span of 23 bases. In DNA form, the CDR3 reads TGTGCCAGCAGCTTTTGGGGCCTCCGAGGGGGAAAGAACAATGAGCAGTTCTTC. Translation: CASSFWGLRGGKNNEQFF.

The chain employs TRBV19 and TRBJ2-6; D is unresolved. The V end lost 2 bases, the J end lost 1 base, and 6 bases lay between the germline ends. Germline lookup yields CDR1 LNHDA and CDR2 SQIVND (reference sequence). CDR3 length equals 15 residues. CDR3 in DNA: TGTGCCAGTAGTATATTGGTTTCTGGGGCCAACGTCCTGACTTTC. The encoded protein is CASSILVSGANVLTF.

V is TRBV7-2 and J is TRBJ2-1; no clear D gene. Germline lookup yields CDR1 SGHTA and CDR2 FQGNSA. The CDR3 length is 16 residues. V was pared by 2 bases and J by 5 bases, with 16 bases between. In nucleotides, the CDR3 is TGTGCCAGCAGCTTATTGGGAATTACCCTGGACAATGAGCAGTTCTTC. It yields the protein CASSLLGITLDNEQFF.

This chain links TRBV19 with TRBJ2-7; maybe TRBD2 (6 bases). In germline, CDR1 is LNHDA, CDR2 SQIVND (reference sequence). This CDR3 is 14 amino acids long. Trimming shortened V by 3 bases and J by 4 bases, and 13 bases separated the two germline ends. The CDR3 loop reads CASSIGGAKYEQYF. CDR3 DNA: TGTGCCAGTAGTATTGGCGGGGCGAAATACGAGCAGTACTTC.

The rearrangement links TRBV2 to TRBJ1-1; TRBD1 matches at 9 bases. The germline V gene has CDR1 SNHLY and CDR2 FYNNEI. The J segment lost 9 bases and the V segment lost 3 bases, leaving 2 bases of the junction unmatched. The CDR3 covers 12 residues. The CDR3 nucleotides are TGTGCCAGCAGTGAGGGGACAGGGAAAGCTTTCTTT. The encoded protein is CASSEGTGKAFF.

The chain links TRBV29-1 to TRBJ1-1, with 7 bases fitting TRBD1. The germline gives CDR1 SQVTM, CDR2 ANQGSEA. The V gene end was trimmed by 6 bases and the J gene end by 12 bases; junction bases not matched to a gene: 13. This CDR3 spans 12 amino acids. The CDR3 here is CSVETGSDLTFF. The CDR3 nucleotides read TGCAGCGTGGAGACAGGGAGCGATCTGACTTTCTTT. Full variable domain (rest looked up from reference TRBV29-1 and TRBJ1-1): SAVISQKPSRDICQRGTSLTIQCQVDSQVTMMFWYRQQPGQSLTLIATANQGSEATYESGFVIDKFPISRPNLTFSTLTVSNMSPEDSSIYLCSVETGSDLTFFGQGTRLTVV.

This clonotype was counted between two and nine times. The chain combines TRBV7-2 with TRBJ2-5; TRBD2 matches at 7 bases. After removal of 5 bases from V and 4 bases from J, the junction contained 10 bases not matched to a gene. Germline loops: CDR1 SGHTA, CDR2 FQGNSA. There are 15 residues in the CDR3. CDR3 in DNA: TGTGCCAGCAGCACCGGAGTGTCGGGGGGAGAGACCCAGTACTTC. This codes for CASSTGVSGGETQYF.

This sequence joins TRBV11-1 and TRBJ2-3; 9 bases map to TRBD1. The CDR3 consists of 15 residues. V gave up 5 bases and J gave up 5 bases; unmatched junction bases: 8. Germline V lookup: CDR1 SGHAT, CDR2 FQDESV (reference sequence). The CDR3 DNA is TGTGCCAGCAGCGGAACCACGGACAGGGGAGATACGCAGTATTTT. This codes for CASSGTTDRGDTQYF.

The chain has TRBV7-9 and TRBJ2-3, with 11 nucleotides matching TRBD1. The germline gives CDR1 SEHNR, CDR2 FQNEAQ (reference sequence). The CDR3 sequence is 16 residues long. The junction had 6 bases not matched to a gene; V was cut back by 5 bases and J by 2 bases. The CDR3 DNA reads as TGTGCCAGCAGCGTAGGACAGGGGGCGAACACAGATACGCAGTATTTT. Encoded protein: CASSVGQGANTDTQYF.

The J gene is TRBJ2-1, the V gene TRBV28, with D perhaps being TRBD1 or TRBD2 (5 bases each). V shed 4 bases and J shed 8 bases, with 24 bases lying between them. Germline CDR1 reads MDHEN; CDR2 reads SYDVKM. The CDR3 length is 17 residues. The CDR3 sequence: CASSSPGTLKRGDEQFF. CDR3 nucleotide sequence: TGTGCCAGCAGTTCCCCAGGGACCCTCAAGCGTGGTGATGAGCAGTTCTTC.

The gene calls are TRBV6-9 and TRBJ2-7; a weak D match, TRBD2 (6 bases). The germline CDR1 and CDR2 sequences are MNHGY and SVAAGI. V lost 4 bases and J lost 1, with 20 bases in between. This CDR3 contains 17 residues. CDR3 region: CASSFQICNSGSYEQYF. The CDR3 coding sequence is TGTGCCAGCAGTTTCCAGATCTGTAATAGCGGATCCTACGAGCAGTACTTC.

The chain links TRBV5-1 to TRBJ2-3, with TRBD2 identical over 14 bases. The ends lost 5 bases at V and 3 bases at J; junction bases unmatched: 5. CDR3 length equals 16 residues. Germline V gene data show CDR1 as SGHRS and CDR2 as YFSETQ. The CDR3 loop reads CASRIGTSGSTDTQYF. As DNA, the CDR3 is TGCGCCAGCAGAATCGGGACTAGCGGGAGTACAGATACGCAGTATTTT.

The chain links TRBV19 to TRBJ2-3; 11 bases are a match to TRBD1. V was clipped by 2 bases and J by 6 bases; unmatched bases: 13. The CDR3 sequence is 18 residues long. From germline, CDR1 is LNHDA and CDR2 SQIVND (reference sequence). The chain's CDR3 is CASSIKMAGTGGSDTQYF. In nucleotides, the CDR3 is TGTGCCAGTAGTATAAAAATGGCCGGGACAGGGGGTTCCGATACGCAGTATTTT.

This sequence joins TRBV14 and TRBJ2-1, with 8 bases lining up with TRBD2. This CDR3 has 14 amino acids. Germline CDR1 and CDR2: SGHDN and FVKESK. The V and J ends lost 4 bases and 3 bases, in that order; junction bases with no gene match: 2. This CDR3 is CASSLSGVYNEQFF. In DNA form, the CDR3 reads TGTGCCAGCAGCCTTAGCGGGGTCTACAATGAGCAGTTCTTC.

The table lists this clonotype with many counts. The chain recombines TRBV7-2 with TRBJ1-2, with D uncertain. Trimming pared 0 bases from V and 6 bases from J, leaving 20 bases between. The CDR3 is made up of 17 amino acids. From germline, CDR1 is SGHTA and CDR2 FQGNSA. The CDR3 is CASSLATTQTPNDGYTF. The DNA of the CDR3 is TGTGCCAGCAGCTTAGCTACGACACAGACCCCCAACGATGGCTACACCTTC.

The chain is built from TRBV11-3 and TRBJ1-5, with a possible D match to TRBD1 (6 bases). The CDR3 is 15 residues long. Germline V gene lookup returns CDR1 SGHNT and CDR2 YENEEA. The V end was cut by 4 bases, the J end by 0 bases, with 10 bases between. The CDR3 region has the DNA TGTGCCAGCAGCTCCCAAGGGGGTAGCAATCAGCCCCAGCATTTT. Translating gives CASSSQGGSNQPQHF.

The sample holds many counts of this clonotype. This chain connects TRBV7-9 to TRBJ1-5, with D uncertain. CDR1 is SEHNR, CDR2 FQNEAQ, per germline (reference sequence). This CDR3 is 12 amino acids long. V lost 5 bases, J lost 4 bases, and 6 bases lay in between. Here the CDR3 reads CASSEVNQPQHF. The CDR3 DNA sequence: TGTGCCAGCAGCGAAGTGAATCAGCCCCAGCATTTT.